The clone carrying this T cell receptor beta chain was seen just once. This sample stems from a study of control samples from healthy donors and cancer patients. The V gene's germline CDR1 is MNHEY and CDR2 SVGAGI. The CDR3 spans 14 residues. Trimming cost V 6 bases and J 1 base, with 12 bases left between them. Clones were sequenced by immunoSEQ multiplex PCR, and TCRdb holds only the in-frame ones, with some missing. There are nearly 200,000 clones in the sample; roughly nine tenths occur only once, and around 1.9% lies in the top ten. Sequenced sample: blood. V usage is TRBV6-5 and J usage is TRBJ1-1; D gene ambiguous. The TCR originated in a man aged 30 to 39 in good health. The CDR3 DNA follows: TGTGCCAGCAGCACGGCCAACGCGAACACTGAAGCTTTCTTT. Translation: CASSTANANTEAFF.